Included here is one T cell receptor (beta chain) sequence, with context. Its antigen is unidentified. The primer mix had 60 Vbeta and 13 Jbeta primers. The protocol was immunoSEQ multiplex PCR, while the TCRdb copy is restricted to in-frame clones and leaves out a portion. The sample contains about 180,000 clones, 82% of which appear only once. The CDR3 loop spans 15 amino acids. Germline CDR1 reads SGHNT; CDR2 reads YENEEA. V gave up 1 base and J gave up 5 bases, with 14 bases separating them. This sample is drawn from a study of cytomegalovirus exposure and HLA in healthy donors. All donors participated as healthy donors of bone marrow. Study observations and caveats: Most subjects had HLA-A and HLA-B alleles reportedly predicted accurately by TCR beta sequences.

The chain employs TRBV11-3 and TRBJ2-5; no clear D. Sequencing was carried out using PBMCs. The sequence came from a man between 35 and 55 years old in good health and CMV-seronegative. CDR3 in DNA: TGTGCCAGCAGCTTAGGCGCTCCAGGTTCGGAGACCCAGTACTTC. Amino acids: CASSLGAPGSETQYF.